This T cell receptor (beta chain) came from a study of T cells in Graves' hyperthyroidism and ophthalmopathy. Study background: Blood from the periphery was taken at initial diagnosis, before any treatment.

Blood was obtained at the first hyperthyroidism diagnosis, which preceded any ophthalmopathy symptoms. It was around 10 ml of fresh peripheral blood that supplied the PBMCs. CDR1 MDHEN and CDR2 SYDVKM come from the germline V gene. The V and J ends lost 6 bases and 5 bases, in that order; junction bases with no gene match: 9. CDR3 length: 15 amino acids. The investigators amplified TCR beta CDR3 regions from RNA transcripts. TCR CDR3 underwent first-round RT-PCR with the HTBI primer set. A single record per CDR3 protein comes from TCRdb applying MiXCR to the multiplex PCR reads. Among 250,000 or so distinct CDR3 sequences listed, less than 15% were seen once.

Sequencing was performed on blood. This clonotype originated in a woman between 40 and 55 years old with Graves' hyperthyroidism that later progressed to Graves' ophthalmopathy. The chain is built from TRBV28 and TRBJ2-3; 9 positions agree with TRBD1. CDR3 bases: TGTGCCAGCAGCTACACAGGGGGCTGGGTAGATACGCAGTATTTT. Its protein product is CASSYTGGWVDTQYF.